Listed below are T cell receptor beta chains from one sample, sequenced in a study of kidney transplant recipient with SARS-CoV-2 infection. TCRdb passed the reads through MiXCR, listing each CDR3 protein once. This sample yields about 250,000 distinct CDR3 sequences, of which more than 25% are seen a single time; roughly 7% belongs to the top ten. The source was a blood sample, collected at baseline and on roughly day 110 from a kidney transplant recipient. The receptor set was obtained from a male patient aged 30 to 40 who had COVID-19 and was a kidney transplant recipient. The T cells may come from the graft donor. The CDR3 runs from the conserved cysteine through the conserved F or W. A D gene is named only where the DNA matches it firmly. Clone size is given for some rows only: seen once, a few or many times, or a class if the clone is expanded.

d_call j_call clone_size v_call cdr3_nt cdr3_aa
NA TRBJ1-4 many TRBV19 TGTGCCAGTAGCCCCGCAAGGACGACGTGGGAACTGTTTTTT CASSPARTTWELFF
NA TRBJ1-3 many TRBV28 TGTGCCAGCAGTCAGCTGTACACCATATATTTT CASSQLYTIYF
NA TRBJ1-2 many TRBV7-8 TGTGCCAGCAGCGTAGTATGGTTTACCCGAAAGACCTATGGCTACACCTTC CASSVVWFTRKTYGYTF
NA TRBJ1-1 many TRBV10-3 TGTGCCATCAGTGCTGGCAGGAACACTGAAGCTTTCTTT CAISAGRNTEAFF
NA TRBJ2-4 few TRBV12-5 TGTGCTAGTGCTCCTGGGGCCAAAAACATTCAGTACTTC CASAPGAKNIQYF
NA TRBJ1-2 few TRBV5-6 TGTGCCAGCTGGGGGACCAATAGTCAAAAGACCTATGGCTACACCTTC CASWGTNSQKTYGYTF
NA TRBJ1-1 many TRBV28 TGTGCCAGCAGTCCGCGGTCGGGCAGGGTCACTGAAGCTTTCTTT CASSPRSGRVTEAFF
TRBD1 TRBJ1-2 many TRBV2 TGTGCCAGCAGTGAGATCGACAGGGTCAGTGGCTACACCTTC CASSEIDRVSGYTF
TRBD2 TRBJ2-1 many TRBV5-1 TGCGCCAGCAGCTTGGACGTAGCGGGGGGGACTAGCGGCTACAATGAGCAGTTCTTC CASSLDVAGGTSGYNEQFF
NA TRBJ2-3 NA TRBV12-3/TRBV12-4 TGTGCCAGCAGCTTACTAGCCGGGAGAGCAGATACGCAGTATTTT CASSLLAGRADTQYF
TRBD2 TRBJ2-5 many TRBV5-4 TGTGCCAGCAGCAATAGCGGGACGACCCAGTACTTC CASSNSGTTQYF
NA TRBJ1-3 many TRBV11-3 TGTGCCAGCAGTGGGGGCTCTGGAAACACCATATATTTT CASSGGSGNTIYF
NA TRBJ1-2 NA TRBV10-1 TGCGCCAGCAGTGGGCCCAAAAGATCGCGAAAGACCTGTGGCTACACCTTC CASSGPKRSRKTCGYTF
NA TRBJ1-4 many TRBV5-1 TGCGCCAGCAGCACTGGAAGCGGGGTCGGCCCAAATGAAAAACTGTTTTTT CASSTGSGVGPNEKLFF
NA TRBJ1-2 few TRBV12-2 TGTGCAAGTCGCCAGCTATCGACTCCACGAAAGACCTATGGCTACACCTTC CASRQLSTPRKTYGYTF
NA TRBJ1-1 many TRBV3-1 TGTGCCAGCAGCCCTACCGATCCCATTTCAATTCGCACTGAAGCTTTCTTT CASSPTDPISIRTEAFF